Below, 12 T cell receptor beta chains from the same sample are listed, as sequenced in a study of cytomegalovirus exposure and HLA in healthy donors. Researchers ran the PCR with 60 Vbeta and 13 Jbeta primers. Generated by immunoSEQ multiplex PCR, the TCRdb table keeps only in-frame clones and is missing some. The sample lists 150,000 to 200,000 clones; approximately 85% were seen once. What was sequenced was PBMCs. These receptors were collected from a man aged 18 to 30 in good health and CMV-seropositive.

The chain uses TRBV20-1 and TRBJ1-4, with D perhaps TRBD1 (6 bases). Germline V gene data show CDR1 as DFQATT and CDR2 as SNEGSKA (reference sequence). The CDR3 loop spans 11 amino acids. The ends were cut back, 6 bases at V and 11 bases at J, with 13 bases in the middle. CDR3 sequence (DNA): TGCAGTGCCGCCCAGGGGAGCAAACTGTTTTTT. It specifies CSAAQGSKLFF.

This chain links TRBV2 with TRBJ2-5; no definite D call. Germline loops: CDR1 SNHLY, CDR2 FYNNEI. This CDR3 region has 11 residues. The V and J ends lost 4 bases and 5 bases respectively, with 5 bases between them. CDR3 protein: CASSAEETQYF. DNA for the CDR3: TGTGCCAGCAGTGCCGAGGAGACCCAGTACTTC. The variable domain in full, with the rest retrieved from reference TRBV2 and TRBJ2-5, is EPEVTQTPSHQVTQMGQEVILRCVPISNHLYFYWYRQILGQKVEFLVSFYNNEISEKSEIFDDQFSVERPDGSNFTLKIRSTKLEDSAMYFCASSAEETQYFGPGTRLLVL.

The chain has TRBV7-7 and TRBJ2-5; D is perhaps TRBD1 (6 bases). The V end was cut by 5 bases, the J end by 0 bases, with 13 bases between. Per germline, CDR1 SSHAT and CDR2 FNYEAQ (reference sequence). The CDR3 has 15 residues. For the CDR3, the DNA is TGTGCCAGCAGCCTAAGACAGGACCACCAAGAGACCCAGTACTTC. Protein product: CASSLRQDHQETQYF.

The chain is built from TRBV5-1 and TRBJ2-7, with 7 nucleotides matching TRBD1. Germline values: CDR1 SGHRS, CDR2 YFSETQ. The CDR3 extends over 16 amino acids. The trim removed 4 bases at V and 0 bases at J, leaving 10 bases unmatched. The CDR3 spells CASSLDAGTASYEQYF. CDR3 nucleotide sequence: TGCGCCAGCAGCCTAGATGCCGGGACAGCCTCCTACGAGCAGTACTTC.

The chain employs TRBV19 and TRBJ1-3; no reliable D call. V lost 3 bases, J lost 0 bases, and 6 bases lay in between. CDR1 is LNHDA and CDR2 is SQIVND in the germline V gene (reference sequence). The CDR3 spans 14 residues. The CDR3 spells CASSISSSGNTIYF. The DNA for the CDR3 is TGTGCCAGTAGTATCTCCAGCTCTGGAAACACCATATATTTT.

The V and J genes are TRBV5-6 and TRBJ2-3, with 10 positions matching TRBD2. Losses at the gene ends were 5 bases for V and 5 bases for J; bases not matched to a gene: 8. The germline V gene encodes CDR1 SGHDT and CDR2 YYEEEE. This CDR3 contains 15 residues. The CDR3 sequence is CASSPAGGRGDTQYF. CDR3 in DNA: TGTGCCAGCAGTCCAGCGGGGGGGCGGGGAGATACGCAGTATTTT.

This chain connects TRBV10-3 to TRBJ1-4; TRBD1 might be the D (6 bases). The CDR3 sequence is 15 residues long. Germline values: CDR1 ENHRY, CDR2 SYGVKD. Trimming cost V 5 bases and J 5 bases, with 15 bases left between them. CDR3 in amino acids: CAISSTGTPNEKLFF. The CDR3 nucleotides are TGTGCCATCAGTTCAACAGGGACCCCAAATGAAAAACTGTTTTTT.

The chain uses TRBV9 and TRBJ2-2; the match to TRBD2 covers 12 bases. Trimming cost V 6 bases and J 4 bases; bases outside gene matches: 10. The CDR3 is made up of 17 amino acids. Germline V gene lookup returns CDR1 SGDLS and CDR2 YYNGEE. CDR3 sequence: CASNGLAGLAGTGELFF. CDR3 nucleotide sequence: TGTGCCAGCAATGGACTAGCGGGACTTGCGGGCACCGGGGAGCTGTTTTTT.

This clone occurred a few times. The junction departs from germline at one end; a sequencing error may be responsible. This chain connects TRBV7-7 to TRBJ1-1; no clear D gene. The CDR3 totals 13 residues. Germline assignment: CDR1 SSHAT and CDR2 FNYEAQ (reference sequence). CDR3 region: CASSLEQNTEAFF. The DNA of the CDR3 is TGTGCTAGCAGCTTAGAACAGAACACTGAAGCTTTCTTT.

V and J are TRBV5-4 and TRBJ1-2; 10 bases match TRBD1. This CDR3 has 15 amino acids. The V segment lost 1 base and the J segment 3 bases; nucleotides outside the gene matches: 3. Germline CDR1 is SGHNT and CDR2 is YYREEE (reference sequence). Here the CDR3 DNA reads TGTGCCAGCAGCTTGTCGACAGGGGGCTACTATGGCTACACCTTC. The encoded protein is CASSLSTGGYYGYTF.

The CDR3 region has the DNA TGTGCCAGCAAGGACAACTACTATGGCTACACCTTC. Translating gives CASKDNYYGYTF. The V and J genes are TRBV6-5 and TRBJ1-2, with a tentative D call TRBD1 (5 bases). This CDR3 region has 12 residues. The germline V and J ends were trimmed by 7 bases and 3 bases, with 9 bases remaining between them. CDR1 is MNHEY and CDR2 is SVGAGI in the germline V gene.

CDR3 nucleotides: TGTGCCAGCAGTGGAGATCCGGGACAGGCTAACACTGAAGCTTTCTTT. It translates to CASSGDPGQANTEAFF. The gene calls are TRBV6-1 and TRBJ1-1; 8 nucleotides match TRBD1. The germline gives CDR1 MNHNS, CDR2 SASEGT. This CDR3 is 16 amino acids long. V was clipped by 4 bases and J by 2 bases; unmatched bases: 9.